The clone carrying this T cell receptor (beta chain) was seen only once. As yet, its antigen is unknown. CDR1 WNHNN and CDR2 SYGVQD come from the germline V gene (reference sequence). V lost 5 bases to trimming and J lost 4 bases; unmatched junction nucleotides: 4. The CDR3 spans 13 residues. Repertoires were generated with immunoSEQ multiplex PCR, while TCRdb's copy carries only in-frame clones and drops some. The table records fewer than 350,000 clones, around 87% of them present only once. The data were taken from a study of shared clonotypes between healthy human individuals. Study-wide results and caveats: Naive subsets generally had larger estimated richness than memory subsets.

The TCR originated in a man between 18 and 29 years old in good health. This chain uses TRBV10-1 with TRBJ1-2; 7 bases map to TRBD1. The sequencing sample was made of memory CD8+ T cells sorted from blood. The subset was: CD45RO+ cells pooled with CCR7-negative TemRA cells. The CDR3 region is CASSPGQLYGYTF. The CDR3 DNA sequence: TGCGCCAGCAGTCCGGGACAGCTCTATGGCTACACCTTC.